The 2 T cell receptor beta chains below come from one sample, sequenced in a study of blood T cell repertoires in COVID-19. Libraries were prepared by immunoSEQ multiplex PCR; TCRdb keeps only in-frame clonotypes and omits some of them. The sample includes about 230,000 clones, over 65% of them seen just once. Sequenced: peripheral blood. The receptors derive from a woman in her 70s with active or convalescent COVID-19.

As DNA, the CDR3 is TGTGCCAGCAGTGAAAACAGGGGGATTCAGCCCCAGCATTTT. Translation gives CASSENRGIQPQHF. The rearrangement uses TRBV2 and TRBJ1-5; 8 bases are shared with TRBD1. The CDR3 length is 14 residues. The germline V gene has CDR1 SNHLY and CDR2 FYNNEI. Trimming removed 2 bases from V and 6 bases from J; junction bases left unmatched: 3. Supplemented by reference TRBV2 and TRBJ1-5, the full variable domain reads EPEVTQTPSHQVTQMGQEVILRCVPISNHLYFYWYRQILGQKVEFLVSFYNNEISEKSEIFDDQFSVERPDGSNFTLKIRSTKLEDSAMYFCASSENRGIQPQHFGDGTRLSIL.

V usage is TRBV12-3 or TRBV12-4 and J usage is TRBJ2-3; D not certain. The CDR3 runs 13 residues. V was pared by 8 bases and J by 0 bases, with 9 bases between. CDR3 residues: CASGLDSTDTQYF. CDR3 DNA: TGTGCCAGCGGGCTCGATAGCACAGATACGCAGTATTTT.